This TCR beta chain comes out of a study of shared clonotypes between healthy human individuals. Produced via immunoSEQ multiplex PCR; TCRdb's table is partial and in-frame only. The table has roughly 2 million clones, roughly 95% seen once. Study results and caveats: Clonotypes shared by all four donors outscored non-shared clonotypes in generation probability.

In regard to this clone: The target antigen is unknown.

Material for sequencing was naive CD4+ T cells sorted from blood. Subset specified: CD45RA+ positively selected. The clonotype comes from a man aged 18 to 30 in good health.

The CDR3 protein is CASRELAWQDTQYF. CDR3 nucleotides: TGTGCCAGCAGGGAACTAGCCTGGCAAGATACGCAGTATTTT. This rearrangement joins TRBV27 to TRBJ2-3; D perhaps matches TRBD2 (6 bases). There are 14 residues in the CDR3. Looked up from germline, CDR1 is MNHEY and CDR2 is SMNVEV (reference sequence). The V end lost 6 bases, the J end lost 5 bases, and 15 bases lay between the germline ends.